This TCR beta chain was documented in a study of blood T cell repertoires in COVID-19 (TCRdb year 2020). Background for the entire study: Samples covering the acute and convalescent phases of COVID-19 were provided by collaborators in the United States, Italy and Spain. Sample metadata almost always included a de-identified subject ID, COVID-19 status, age in years and sex. Where available, HLA class I and class II types were obtained from metadata supplied by the sample provider rather than from assay-based typing. The prospective study material was composed of cDNA or gDNA derived from T cells, B-cell-depleted T cells, or PBMCs. Samples were obtained from the ongoing ImmuneRACE study (first 160 participants) and from about 1,300 subjects provided by 6 global collaborators. Subjects who had been exposed to COVID-19, were actively infected with it, or had recovered from it provided the deeply sampled blood TCRbeta repertoires that made up the dataset. The repertoires were released in a freely available public database intended as a resource for research on the immune response to SARS-CoV-2.

Study-wide findings and limitations: The quantity of clinical and demographic metadata differed by source and by participant and was supplied without curation.

Sequences SGHAT (CDR1) and FQDESV (CDR2) are obtained from the germline V gene (reference sequence). V is pared back by 3 bases and J by 10 bases, with 19 bases lying between the germline termini. Counted from cysteine to phenylalanine, this CDR3 has 15 amino acids. Left in the record is the CDR3 DNA by itself, 45 bases read in frame from the first base. Notes on this clone: The clone's antigen remains unknown. The input lacks base qualities; no much larger clone sits a single base away.

TCRbeta CDR3 regions were amplified from genomic DNA by means of the immunoSEQ Assay, a bias-controlled multiplex PCR. In the source study's methods: The number of nucleated cells in each sample was estimated from the amplification of reference gene primers within the assay. To quantify the absolute abundance of each unique TCRbeta CDR3 rearrangement, sequence reads were collapsed and filtered. For each sample, productive Simpson clonality was calculated by taking the square root of Simpson's diversity index across productive rearrangements. Entries here come from immuneACCESS through TCRdb and include only in-frame sequences with V and J called. Some clones fail to appear in such tables; in the studies checked, an unresolved V gene covers under half of the shortfall, and the cause of the remainder is unknown. The D gene and trimming were derived from the DNA, and the V and J assignments and clone size from that table. The sample data list 200,000 to 250,000 clones, and about 79% of these were observed just once. The ten biggest clones cover approximately 3.6% of the sample.

In the prospective study, participants were about 18 to 100 years old, resided in about two dozen geographic areas of the United States, and were enrolled through a virtual design. In the prospective study, cohorts were assigned on the basis of participant-reported clinical history obtained from a screening survey and a study questionnaire. ImmuneRACE Cohort 3 recovered participants were defined by two consecutive negative NP/OP PCR tests, healthcare professional clearance, or symptom resolution. In the prospective study, mobile phlebotomists collected whole blood, serum and a nasopharyngeal or oropharyngeal swab from each participant. Prospective study participants could optionally give additional blood draws and questionnaires over a roughly two-month period. Blood samples from the prospective study were shipped frozen or at room temperature prior to DNA extraction.

Sample: PBMCs or T cells enriched from blood (not recorded which). This sequence uses TRBV11-1 and TRBJ2-1, and TRBD1 may be the D gene, going by 6 matching bases. The origin of this receptor is a woman in her fifties or sixties who had recovered from COVID-19. The sequenced DNA is TGTGCCAGCAGCTTCGTCGCTACAGGGTCTTGGGAGCAGTTCTTC. Its amino acids are CASSFVATGSWEQFF.